The TCR beta chain described here comes from a study of CD8+ T cells in alopecia areata listed by TCRdb under 2018. For the wider study: Female C3H/HeJ recipients, about 7-10 weeks old, were grafted with skin from C3H/HeJ donors with spontaneous alopecia (6-12 months old). High-throughput TCRbeta sequencing was used to examine T cell clonal expansion in alopecia areata in both the C3H/HeJ mouse model and human patients. On the human side, TCRbeta sequencing was run on scalp tissue and on sorted CD4+ and CD8+ peripheral blood T cells from healthy controls and from alopecia areata patients with either patchy or totalis/universalis disease. Clonality in the scalp was compared among normal scalp (n=4), patchy alopecia areata scalp (n=8), and alopecia totalis/universalis scalp (n=8). The RNA source kit depended on sample type: the PAXgene miRNA kit for fixed scalp, the miRNeasy kit for PBMCs, and the RNeasy kit for mouse skin. TCRbeta CDR3 regions were amplified by immunoSEQ multiplex PCR using 35 Vbeta forward and 13 Jbeta reverse primers. The paper's findings and limits, for the study overall: Shared TCR sequences between patients were less evident than in mice, which may be partly attributable to HLA diversity in the patient population. Unlike mouse skin, where gammadelta T cells dominate, normal human skin contains resident alphabeta T cells that get sequenced too, which complicates analysis of the scalp TCR repertoire. Compared with normal scalp, lesional scalp had higher clonality and more expanded CD8+ clones, particularly in alopecia totalis/universalis, a pattern that suggests antigenic drive.

The CDR3, cysteine through phenylalanine, is 16 amino acids long. The CDR3 was read in part: 36 bases, with the frame set at base 1. The germline V gene (reference sequence) gives CDR1 as NSQYPW and CDR2 as LRSPGD. For this chain, trimming is 0 bases at the V end and 3 bases at the J end, and the number of junction bases without a gene match is 1. Comments on this clone: No antigen is known for it. In this record, gene identifiers and germline sequences come from the mouse. Read data end 4 residues before the CDR3 end; the end is taken from the germline J gene.

Libraries were prepared through the immunoSEQ multiplex PCR assay. RNA was extracted from all samples and reverse transcribed into cDNA, which served as template for TCR sequencing. SuperScript III was used to make first-strand cDNA, primed with a 2:1 mix of oligo-dT and random hexamers. A synthetic immune receptor repertoire was used to gauge amplification bias, and whatever bias remained was removed computationally. Libraries were sequenced on Illumina HiSeq using 60 bp reads that covered the CDR3 and were read from J toward V. Turning to the authors' computational methods: Raw reads were preprocessed to remove errors, and CDR3 was defined according to IMGT conventions as the region from the conserved cysteine to phenylalanine. To get clonality, Shannon entropy was normalized by log2 of the number of productive unique TCRs and the result was subtracted from 1. Scalp TCRbeta sequences were cross-referenced with sorted blood CD4 and CD8 repertoires so that the CD4 or CD8 identity of scalp clones could be inferred. This immuneACCESS table, as held by TCRdb, lists in-frame sequences with V and J called but not all clones. Of the missing ones, under half trace to an unresolved V gene in checked studies; the others have no known cause. V, J and clone size derive from that table, while D and trimming were established from the DNA sequence. This sample was tabulated with some 110,000 clones, among which there are no singletons. Around a fifth of the sample rests with the top ten.

The TCR originated in a C3H/HeJ mouse with alopecia areata. The MHC haplotype of this strain is H2-k. Recombination linked TRBV1 to TRBJ1-4; 10 middle bases align to TRBD1. The sequenced sample was lesional skin. CDR3 DNA (partial): TGCACCTGCAGTGCAGAGGGGACAGGGGCCAACGAA. It encodes CTCSAEGTGANE. The whole CDR3 region reads CTCSAEGTGANERLFF.